This record concerns one T cell receptor (beta chain) sequence. Its target is unknown. Deletions cut 4 bases from V and 8 bases from J, with 12 bases between. CDR3 length equals 13 residues. Germline CDR1 is ENHRY and CDR2 is SYGVKD. This sample was included in a study of blood T cells in healthy people across ages. Study conclusions and caveats: It was not known whether donors were CMV positive (a possible confounder of expanded clonotype changes).

The study recruited healthy Caucasian donors from Russia who were aged about 6 to 100. The second PCR ran roughly 6 to 11 cycles with a sample-barcoded 5' primer and J-beta primers. TCRdb recomputed calls from the 5' RACE reads with MiXCR, one row per CDR3 protein. In the table there are over 1,500,000 distinct CDR3 sequences, about 39% of which are singletons. The TCR was taken from a human donor in good health. The sample taken for sequencing was blood. This rearrangement joins TRBV10-3 to TRBJ2-1; perhaps D is TRBD1 or TRBD2 (6 bases each). CDR3 bases: TGTGCCATCAGTGTCGACAGGAGGGATGAGCAGTTCTTC. Translation gives CAISVDRRDEQFF.